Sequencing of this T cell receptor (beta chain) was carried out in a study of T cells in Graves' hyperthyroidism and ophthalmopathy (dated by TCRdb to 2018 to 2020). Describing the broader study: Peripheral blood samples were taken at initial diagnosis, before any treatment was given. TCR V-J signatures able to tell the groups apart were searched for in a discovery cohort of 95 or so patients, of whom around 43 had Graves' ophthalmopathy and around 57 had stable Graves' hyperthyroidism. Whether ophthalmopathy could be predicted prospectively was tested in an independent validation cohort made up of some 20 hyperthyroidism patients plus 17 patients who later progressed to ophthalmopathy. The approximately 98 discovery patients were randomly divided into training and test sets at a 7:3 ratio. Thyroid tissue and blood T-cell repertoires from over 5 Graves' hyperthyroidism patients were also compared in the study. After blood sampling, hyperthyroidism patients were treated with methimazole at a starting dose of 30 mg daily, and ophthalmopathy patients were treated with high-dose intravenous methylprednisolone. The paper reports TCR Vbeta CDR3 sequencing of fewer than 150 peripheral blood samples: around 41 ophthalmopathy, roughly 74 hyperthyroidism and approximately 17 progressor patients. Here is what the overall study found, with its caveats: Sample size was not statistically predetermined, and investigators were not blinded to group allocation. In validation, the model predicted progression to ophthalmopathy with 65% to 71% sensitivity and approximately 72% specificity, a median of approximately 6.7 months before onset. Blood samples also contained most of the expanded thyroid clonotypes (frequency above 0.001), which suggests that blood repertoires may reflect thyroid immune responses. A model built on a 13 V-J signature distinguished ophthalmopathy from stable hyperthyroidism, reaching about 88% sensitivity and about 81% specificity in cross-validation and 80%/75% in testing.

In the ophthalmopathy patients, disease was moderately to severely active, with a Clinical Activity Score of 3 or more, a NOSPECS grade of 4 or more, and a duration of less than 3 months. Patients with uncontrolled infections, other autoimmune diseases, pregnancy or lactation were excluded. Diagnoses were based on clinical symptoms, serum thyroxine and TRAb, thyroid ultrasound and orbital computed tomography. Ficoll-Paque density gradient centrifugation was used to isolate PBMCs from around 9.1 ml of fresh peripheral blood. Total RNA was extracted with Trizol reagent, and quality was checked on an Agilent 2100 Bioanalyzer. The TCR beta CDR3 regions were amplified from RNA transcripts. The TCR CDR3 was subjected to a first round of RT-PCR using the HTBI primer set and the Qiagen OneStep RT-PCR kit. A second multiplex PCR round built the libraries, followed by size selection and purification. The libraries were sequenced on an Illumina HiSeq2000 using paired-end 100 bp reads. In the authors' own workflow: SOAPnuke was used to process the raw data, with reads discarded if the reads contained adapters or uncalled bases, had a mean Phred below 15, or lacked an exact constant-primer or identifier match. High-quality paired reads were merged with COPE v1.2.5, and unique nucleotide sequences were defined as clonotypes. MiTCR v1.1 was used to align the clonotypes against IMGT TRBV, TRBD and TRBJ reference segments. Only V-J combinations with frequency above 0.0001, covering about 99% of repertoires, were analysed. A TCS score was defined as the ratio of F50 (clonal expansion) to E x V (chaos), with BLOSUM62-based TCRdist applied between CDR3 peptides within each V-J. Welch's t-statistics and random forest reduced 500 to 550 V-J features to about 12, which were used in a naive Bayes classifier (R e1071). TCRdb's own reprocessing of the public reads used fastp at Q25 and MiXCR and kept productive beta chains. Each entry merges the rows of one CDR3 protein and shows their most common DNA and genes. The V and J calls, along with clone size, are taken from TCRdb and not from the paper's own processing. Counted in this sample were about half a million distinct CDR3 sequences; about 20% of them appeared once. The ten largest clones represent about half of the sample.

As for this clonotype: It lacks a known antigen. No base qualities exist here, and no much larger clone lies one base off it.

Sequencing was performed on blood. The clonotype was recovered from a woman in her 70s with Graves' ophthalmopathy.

At the DNA level, the sequence is TGTGCCAGCAGCTCAACTTCCGGGACCGATGCCTACGAGCAGTACTTC. This yields the protein CASSSTSGTDAYEQYF. The chain is encoded by TRBV5-4 joined to TRBJ2-7; the D gene cannot be resolved beyond TRBD1 or TRBD2, each matching 5 bases. CDR1 and CDR2, looked up from the germline V gene (reference sequence), are SGHNT and YYREEE. The CDR3, cysteine through phenylalanine, is 16 amino acids long. Of all the DNA, just the CDR3 is kept, 48 bases in frame from base 1. V is clipped by 3 bases and J by 2 bases, and the sequence between their germline boundaries is 18 bases long.